A selection of T cell receptor beta chains follows, all from one sample in a study of T cells in Graves' hyperthyroidism and ophthalmopathy. TCRdb called the multiplex PCR reads again in MiXCR, with one record for every CDR3 protein. The sample shows roughly 100,000 distinct CDR3 sequences, approximately 40% of them seen only once. The sequenced sample consisted of peripheral blood or thyroid tissue (not recorded which). The source of these receptors is a woman in her 30s with Graves' hyperthyroidism. Both conserved end residues are trimmed from each CDR3.

v_gene	j_gene	CDR3aa
TRBV6-1	TRBJ1-3	ASEGTLGNTIY
TRBV2	TRBJ2-3	ASSTSASTDTQY
TRBV20-1	TRBJ2-7	SAKNRDRAYEQY
TRBV27	TRBJ1-1	ASSSKGVNTEAF
TRBV6-5	TRBJ1-5	ASSITRNQPQH
TRBV7-8	TRBJ2-3	ASSLSVVAVSTDTQY
TRBV27	TRBJ1-5	ASSLLGDQPQH
TRBV15	TRBJ1-1	ATSRDHAGTEAF
TRBV20-1	TRBJ1-5	SARTVLDQPQH
TRBV7-9	TRBJ2-2	ASSFNGPQVTGELF
TRBV7-9	TRBJ2-7	ASSPTRGLAGKYYEQY
TRBV12-3/TRBV12-4	TRBJ1-2	ASSFLGQSNYGYT
TRBV12-3/TRBV12-4	TRBJ1-5	ASSLSRSRAQH
TRBV5-1	TRBJ2-5	ASSLSLAGETQY
TRBV6-1	TRBJ2-5	ASSKAGAGETQY
TRBV5-1	TRBJ2-6	ASSLWQQNTEA
TRBV6-6	TRBJ1-1	ASSGWRTEAF
TRBV5-1	TRBJ1-4	ASSQISVRGSEKLF
TRBV19	TRBJ1-4	ASSISGTEAFFRQGRDFNEKLF
TRBV10-3	TRBJ1-5	AIRGRQGRTPQH
TRBV7-8	TRBJ2-3	ASSTPVGQGFTDTQY
TRBV6-5	TRBJ2-5	ATTTAGRVNPYQETQY
TRBV7-2	TRBJ2-5	ASSTRQGVTLAGQETQY
TRBV7-9	TRBJ1-1	ASRARGGTEAF
TRBV4-1	TRBJ1-6	ASSPSLLH
TRBV9	TRBJ2-2	ASSNRDGTGELF
TRBV5-6	TRBJ1-2	ASSLAGGEWGEYGYT
TRBV20-1	TRBJ2-7	SASRQTGEQY
TRBV5-1	TRBJ1-3	ASSFGQGIRNTIY
TRBV10-2	TRBJ2-5	ASTGGGRAEQETQY
TRBV10-3	TRBJ1-6	AISGTGGRSPLH
TRBV24-1	TRBJ1-5	ATSANDRVDQPQH
TRBV28	TRBJ2-2	ASSLLSGRADGELF
TRBV2	TRBJ2-7	ASLTGVSYEQY
TRBV20-1	TRBJ1-1	SDSGQSTARGTEAF
TRBV7-2	TRBJ2-7	ASSLVFLREQY
TRBV7-2	TRBJ2-5	ASSLRNAQETQY
TRBV20-1	TRBJ2-3	SASLLAGAASDTQY
TRBV13	TRBJ2-7	ASSLGLAGSHEQY
TRBV9	TRBJ2-2	ASSPFLSRGENTGKLF
TRBV7-8	TRBJ2-7	ASSPRGGPYEQY
TRBV7-9	TRBJ1-1	ASSFRSNTEAF
TRBV13	TRBJ1-5	ASSSQGGNQPQH
TRBV30	TRBJ2-7	AWSVVIYYEQY
TRBV20-1	TRBJ2-3	SARDVRGGCFADTQY
TRBV20-1	TRBJ1-2	SARDLEKKGVNYGYT
TRBV12-3/TRBV12-4	TRBJ1-2	ASSFTVSYSHT
TRBV28	TRBJ2-7	ATRDSIYEQY
TRBV10-1	TRBJ1-2	ARHRRFRVLLAGYT
TRBV20-1	TRBJ1-1	SARDLKGEITEAF
TRBV15	TRBJ2-3	ATSNPGLAASTDTQY
TRBV4-1	TRBJ2-7	ASRTWDLSYEQY
TRBV2	TRBJ1-4	ASSQGGGREKLF
TRBV4-1	TRBJ1-5	ASSPWRGEPQH
TRBV7-2	TRBJ1-3	ASSQFIRDGAPIDSGNTIY
TRBV20-1	TRBJ2-7	SGYGTRSEQY
TRBV28	TRBJ2-5	ASMDRIQETQY
TRBV5-1	TRBJ2-7	ASSLAGARLEQY
TRBV2	TRBJ2-2	ASSPLSSAGELF